The 30 T cell receptor beta chains below were found in one sample sequenced in a study of human T cells and chemical hapten exposure. In TCRdb, the RACE reads were re-called with MiXCR into one record per CDR3 protein. Among under 130,000 distinct CDR3 sequences listed, 9.5% to 11% were seen once. The time point is: patch test 1, 2 weeks after DPC sensitization. Treatment in this sample: therapeutic diphenylcyclopropenone sensitization with weekly scalp DPC. The input for sequencing was whole blood, taken in connection with sensitization to the hapten diphenylcyclopropenone (DPC). The receptor set was obtained from a woman between 40 and 55 years old with alopecia areata. Some clones in this sample may be carry-over from other donors' samples.

This clonotype was observed many times. V gene TRBV28 combines with J gene TRBJ2-2, with 8 bases lining up with TRBD1. This CDR3 is 14 amino acids long. The germline V gene encodes CDR1 MDHEN and CDR2 SYDVKM. The ends lost 5 bases at V and 4 bases at J; junction bases unmatched: 3. The CDR3 sequence is CASSVGTGTGELFF. The CDR3 DNA sequence: TGTGCCAGCAGTGTAGGGACAGGCACCGGGGAGCTGTTTTTT.

This clonotype has a count of ten or more. This CDR3 is CASTHGGPSYNEQFF. The CDR3 DNA reads as TGTGCCAGCACCCACGGGGGTCCATCATACAATGAGCAGTTCTTC. The chain uses TRBV6-2 or TRBV6-3 and TRBJ2-1; TRBD2 is a possible D gene (6 bases). Trimming removed 7 bases at V and 4 bases at J, with 17 bases between. Germline V CDR1 and CDR2: MNHEY, SVGEGT. The CDR3 has 15 amino acids.

About this clonotype itself: At one of its ends the junction is not consistent with the germline gene, which may arise from a read error. The chain employs TRBV6-1 and TRBJ2-3; 13 bases fit TRBD2. Germline V CDR1 and CDR2: MNHNS, SASEGT. CDR3 length: 17 residues. The CDR3 region has the DNA TGTGCCAGCAGTGAGAGGACTAGCGGGAGAGGAACAGATACGAAGTATTTT. Translation gives CASSERTSGRGTDTKYF.

V is TRBV4-3 and J is TRBJ2-1, with D perhaps TRBD2 (6 bases). CDR1 and CDR2 from the germline V gene are LGHNA and YSLEER. The V end was cut by 0 bases, the J end by 3 bases, with 9 bases between. This CDR3 contains 15 residues. The CDR3 DNA reads TGCGCCAGCAGCCAAGAGGCGGGACTCTACAATGAGCAGTTCTTC. Translation gives CASSQEAGLYNEQFF.

In its sample, this clonotype was seen a few times. V gene TRBV20-1 combines with J gene TRBJ2-7; 9 bases match TRBD1. The CDR3 contains 12 residues. CDR1 is DFQATT and CDR2 is SNEGSKA in the germline V gene (reference sequence). CDR3: CSADRGAYEQYF. As DNA, the CDR3 is TGCAGCGCGGACAGGGGAGCCTACGAGCAGTACTTC.

This clonotype has ten or more counts. The chain has TRBV19 and TRBJ2-6; D gene uncertain. Germline assignment: CDR1 LNHDA and CDR2 SQIVND (reference sequence). V dropped 7 bases and J dropped 4 bases, with 14 bases sitting between them. CDR3 length equals 15 residues. CDR3 region: CASINGSLGANVLTF. DNA for the CDR3: TGTGCCAGTATCAACGGATCTCTGGGGGCCAACGTCCTGACTTTC.

This clonotype was found many times. This chain connects TRBV3-1 to TRBJ2-3; D is tentatively TRBD1 or TRBD2 (5 bases each). Trimming pared 4 bases from V and 6 bases from J, leaving 11 bases between. Germline lookup yields CDR1 LGHDT and CDR2 YNNKEL (reference sequence). This CDR3 has 13 residues. The CDR3 spells CASSRDWGDTQYF. CDR3 in DNA: TGTGCCAGCAGCCGGGATTGGGGGGATACGCAGTATTTT.

This clonotype was found a few times. This CDR3 reads CASSVRDRGSGEQYF. The CDR3 DNA reads as TGTGCCAGCAGCGTTCGGGACAGGGGAAGTGGTGAGCAGTACTTC. The V call is TRBV11-2, the J call TRBJ2-7; TRBD1 agrees at 10 bases. The germline V gene has CDR1 SGHAT and CDR2 FQNNGV. V was clipped by 5 bases and J by 7 bases; unmatched bases: 11. This CDR3 has 15 amino acids.

This clonotype showed up just a few times. V is TRBV19 and J is TRBJ1-2; D is ambiguous. Trimming took 4 bases from V and 0 from J, leaving 15 bases between them. The CDR3 covers 16 residues. The germline CDR1 and CDR2 sequences are LNHDA and SQIVND (reference sequence). This CDR3 reads CASSNLPTPANYGYTF. In nucleotides, the CDR3 is TGTGCCAGTAGTAACCTCCCGACGCCGGCTAACTATGGCTACACCTTC.

The table lists this clonotype with many counts. The rearrangement links TRBV27 to TRBJ2-3; no reliable D call. Germline CDR1 MNHEY, CDR2 SMNVEV (reference sequence). The CDR3 has 13 amino acids. V was shortened by 3 bases and J by 2 bases, with 6 bases between the two germline ends. As DNA, the CDR3 is TGTGCCAGCAGTTTGGGGTTCACAGATACGCAGTATTTT. This gives the protein CASSLGFTDTQYF.

Only a few counts were recorded for this clonotype. This chain links TRBV18 with TRBJ2-2; TRBD2 matches at 13 bases. In germline, CDR1 is KGHSH, CDR2 LQKENI. The CDR3 spans 18 residues. Trimming removed 1 base from V and 6 bases from J; junction bases left unmatched: 8. The CDR3 loop is CASSPQTPGLAGAGELFF. The CDR3 DNA sequence: TGTGCCAGCTCACCACAGACCCCAGGACTAGCGGGAGCCGGGGAGCTGTTTTTT.

At least ten counts were recorded for this clonotype. The chain recombines TRBV6-2 or TRBV6-3 with TRBJ2-1; TRBD2 aligns across 14 bases. This CDR3 has 18 amino acids. The V segment lost 4 bases and the J segment 9 bases; nucleotides outside the gene matches: 14. Germline CDR1 and CDR2: MNHEY and SVGEGT. This chain's CDR3 is CASSSPPGMTSGRVEQFF. The CDR3 bases are TGTGCCAGCAGTTCTCCCCCAGGGATGACTAGCGGGAGGGTTGAGCAGTTCTTC.

This clonotype showed up many times. The chain recombines TRBV6-5 with TRBJ2-7; D gene unclear. The V gene lost 0 bases and the J gene lost 2 bases, with 8 bases spanning the gap. CDR3 length: 14 residues. Germline assignment: CDR1 MNHEY and CDR2 SVGAGI. This CDR3 reads CASSYSGLAYEQYF. CDR3 in DNA: TGTGCCAGCAGTTACTCAGGCCTGGCCTACGAGCAGTACTTC.

This clonotype was seen more than once but under ten times. The chain is built from TRBV6-2 or TRBV6-3 and TRBJ2-7, with 7 bases matching TRBD1. This CDR3 is 15 amino acids long. Unmatched junction bases numbered 10, after V lost 6 bases and J lost 2 bases. The germline gives CDR1 MNHEY, CDR2 SVGEGT. The CDR3 DNA reads TGTGCCAGCAGCTCTCCGGGACAGCCGCCCTACGAGCAGTACTTC. It translates to CASSSPGQPPYEQYF.

This clonotype has ten or more counts. The V gene is TRBV7-2, the J gene TRBJ2-3, with 12 positions matching TRBD2. CDR1 is SGHTA, CDR2 FQGNSA, per germline. V lost 5 bases and J lost 5; bases outside the gene matches: 11. This CDR3 region has 17 residues. The CDR3 DNA reads as TGTGCCAGCAGCCCCGAGCTTAGGACTAGCGGGGAAGATACGCAGTATTTT. Its protein is CASSPELRTSGEDTQYF.

This clonotype was seen more than once but under ten times. Just one base apart from a much larger clone, this may be a read error. The rearrangement uses TRBV30 and TRBJ1-2, with D unresolved. The V end was cut by 8 bases, the J end by 9 bases, with 22 bases between. This CDR3 has 13 amino acids. Germline lookup yields CDR1 GTSNPN and CDR2 SVGIG (reference sequence). CDR3 DNA sequence: TGTGCCCGGAAACCGGACCGTTACGACCGCTACACCTTC. Amino acid sequence: CARKPDRYDRYTF.

The chain is built from TRBV30 and TRBJ1-5; D gene unclear. Germline V lookup: CDR1 GTSNPN, CDR2 SVGIG (reference sequence). Trimming stripped 2 bases from V and 1 base from J, with 9 bases between. CDR3 length: 14 amino acids. CDR3 loop: CAWSQKGSNQPQHF. Written as DNA, the CDR3 is TGTGCCTGGAGTCAGAAGGGAAGCAATCAGCCCCAGCATTTT. Filled out from reference TRBV30 and TRBJ1-5, the complete variable domain reads SQTIHQWPATLVQPVGSPLSLECTVEGTSNPNLYWYRQAAGRGLQLLFYSVGIGQISSEVPQNLSASRPQDRQFILSSKKLLLSDSGFYLCAWSQKGSNQPQHFGDGTRLSIL.

This clonotype occurred once. Given a much more abundant clone one base away, this may be a read error. V usage is TRBV28 and J usage is TRBJ2-3; D is possibly TRBD1 (5 bases). Germline lookup yields CDR1 MDHEN and CDR2 SYDVKM. Deletions cut 10 bases from V and 9 bases from J, with 20 bases between. The CDR3 extends over 13 amino acids. The CDR3 is CAMARAKGETQYF. CDR3 nucleotides: TGTGCCATGGCTAGAGCAAAAGGGGAAACGCAGTATTTT.

This clonotype showed up many times. This sequence joins TRBV6-2 or TRBV6-3 and TRBJ2-1; tentative D call: TRBD2 (6 bases). This CDR3 region has 19 residues. Germline V gene sequence: CDR1 MNHEY, CDR2 SVGEGT. V was shortened by 6 bases and J by 0 bases, with 24 bases between the two germline ends. The DNA of the CDR3 is TGTGCCAGCAGAGGGGCAAACAGTCCGGGAGTCCGCTCCTACAATGAGCAGTTCTTC. Translated, it gives CASRGANSPGVRSYNEQFF.

This clonotype was detected only a few times. The junction does not match germline at one end; this may be a read error. The chain employs TRBV14 and TRBJ1-1, with TRBD1 as a possible D gene (5 bases). The CDR3 spans 11 residues. Germline V gene lookup returns CDR1 SGHDN and CDR2 FVKESK. This CDR3 is CASSQVGALHF. The CDR3 DNA sequence: TGTGCCAGCAGCCAAGTCGGGGCCCTACACTTT.

This clonotype was found a few times. In DNA, the CDR3 is TGTGCCAGCAGCTCGGGACCCGATAGCAATCAGCCCCAGCATTTT. It is translated as CASSSGPDSNQPQHF. J is TRBJ1-5 and V is TRBV7-2; tentatively, D is TRBD1 (5 bases). Germline CDR1 SGHTA, CDR2 FQGNSA. V was clipped by 4 bases and J by 0 bases, with 10 bases between them. The CDR3 runs to 15 residues.

This clonotype was seen many times. This chain uses TRBV6-2 or TRBV6-3 with TRBJ2-3; D remains unclear. The CDR3 covers 14 residues. V was clipped by 5 bases and J by 2 bases, with 11 bases between them. CDR1 is MNHEY, CDR2 SVGEGT, per germline. CDR3 nucleotides: TGTGCCAGCAGTAACCGGCTAACCACAGATACGCAGTATTTT. Its translation is CASSNRLTTDTQYF.

This chain links TRBV7-8 with TRBJ2-3; D not certain. Germline CDR1 SGHVS, CDR2 FQNEAQ. Trimming left V 4 bases short and J 1 base short, with 15 bases between. The CDR3 sequence is 16 residues long. The DNA of the CDR3 is TGTGCCAGCAGCTACGCCAGGACCGCGGGCACAGATACGCAGTATTTT. Protein product: CASSYARTAGTDTQYF.

This clonotype appeared a few times. This chain uses TRBV18 with TRBJ2-3, with D unresolved. The V end was cut by 3 bases, the J end by 2 bases, with 15 bases between. Germline V gene data show CDR1 as KGHSH and CDR2 as LQKENI. The CDR3 sequence is 16 residues long. The CDR3 reads CASSPLERRTTDTQYF. The CDR3 nucleotides are TGTGCCAGCTCACCTCTCGAGAGGCGGACCACAGATACGCAGTATTTT.

This clonotype was seen repeatedly, ten times or more. The chain recombines TRBV20-1 with TRBJ2-7; D is possibly TRBD2 (5 bases). CDR1 and CDR2 from the germline V gene are DFQATT and SNEGSKA (reference sequence). V lost 3 bases and J 2 bases, leaving 11 bases between the germline ends. This CDR3 comprises 13 residues. The CDR3 here is CSARGGGTYEQYF. The CDR3 DNA reads TGCAGTGCTAGGGGCGGAGGAACCTACGAGCAGTACTTC.

Ten or more counts support this clonotype. This chain uses TRBV29-1 with TRBJ2-1, with D unclear. Germline CDR1 reads SQVTM; CDR2 reads ANQGSEA. Between the trimmed V and J ends, which lost 7 bases and 3 bases, there was a span of 13 bases. The CDR3 has 13 residues. DNA for the CDR3: TGCAGCGCCATGGCTAATCTCTACAATGAGCAGTTCTTC. Its translation: CSAMANLYNEQFF.

This clonotype has ten or more counts. The chain joins TRBV29-1 to TRBJ1-2; a possible D gene is TRBD1 (6 bases). Germline V gene lookup returns CDR1 SQVTM and CDR2 ANQGSEA. V was pared by 7 bases and J by 7 bases, with 16 bases between. The CDR3 totals 12 residues. The CDR3 is CSASGEYVGYTF. The CDR3 nucleotides are TGCAGCGCCTCAGGGGAATACGTTGGCTACACCTTC.

In this sample, this clonotype turned up a few times. V usage is TRBV27 and J usage is TRBJ2-7, with TRBD1 matching 10 bases. CDR3 length: 15 amino acids. Germline CDR1 and CDR2: MNHEY and SMNVEV (reference sequence). Trimming took 4 bases from V and 3 from J; bases not matched to a gene: 6. CDR3 bases: TGTGCCAGCAGTTGGGCGGGACAGGGGATCTACGAGCAGTACTTC. Its translation: CASSWAGQGIYEQYF.

This clonotype was seen many times. This rearrangement joins TRBV29-1 to TRBJ2-1; D is ambiguous. V was pared by 0 bases and J by 2 bases, with 8 bases between. The CDR3 extends over 14 amino acids. The V gene's germline CDR1 is SQVTM and CDR2 ANQGSEA. For the CDR3, the DNA is TGCAGCGTTGAAGAGGGATCTGCCTACAATGAGCAGTTCTTC. The encoded protein is CSVEEGSAYNEQFF.

This clonotype has only a few counts. The chain carries TRBV6-6 and TRBJ1-1; 10 nucleotides line up with TRBD1. Germline CDR1 is MNHNY and CDR2 is SVGAGI (reference sequence). Losses at the gene ends were 2 bases for V and 3 bases for J; bases not matched to a gene: 3. This CDR3 has 15 amino acids. CDR3 sequence (DNA): TGTGCCAGCAGTTACCAAGGACAGGGGGACACTGAAGCTTTCTTT. Its protein is CASSYQGQGDTEAFF.